The 27 T cell receptor beta chains below were found in one sample sequenced in a study of graft-versus-host responses after intestinal transplantation (dated by TCRdb to the early 2020s). Library construction relied on the immunoSEQ multiplex PCR assay. In TCRdb, the immuneACCESS table is reduced to in-frame sequences with V and J assigned. These tables do not hold every clone; where another copy was compared, an unresolved V gene accounts for under half, and the others remain unexplained. The sample profile shows roughly 90,000 clones; approximately 89% of them were found once. The ten biggest clones cover 0.35% of the sample. The time point label, as the study defines it: cells obtained before transplantation from donor or recipient. Their antigens are not known. The material was unstimulated CD4+ T cells sorted from spleen or lymph node cells, obtained before transplant. The receptors originated from a human donor who was the organ donor for an intestinal transplant.

This rearrangement joins TRBV28 to TRBJ2-7; perhaps TRBD1 as D (6 bases). With 4 bases removed from V and 4 bases from J, the gap between germline ends came to 20 bases. Germline V gene data show CDR1 as MDHEN and CDR2 as SYDVKM. The CDR3 consists of 16 residues. The CDR3 nucleotides are TGTGCCAGCAGTTCTTCCAGCAGGGGTGGTTTTTACGAGCAGTACTTC. It encodes CASSSSSRGGFYEQYF.

The J gene is TRBJ2-1, the V gene TRBV28, with a tentative D call TRBD2 (6 bases). Germline V gives CDR1 MDHEN, CDR2 SYDVKM. Trimming pared 6 bases from V and 0 bases from J, leaving 12 bases between. This CDR3 has 15 amino acids. The CDR3 is CASRGGGSSYNEQFF. CDR3 nucleotide sequence: TGTGCCAGCAGGGGCGGAGGGAGCTCCTACAATGAGCAGTTCTTC.

The chain links TRBV29-1 to TRBJ2-3, with D tentatively TRBD1 (7 bases). Germline-derived CDR1 and CDR2 are SQVTM and ANQGSEA. Trimming cost V 3 bases and J 4 bases, with 11 bases left between them. The CDR3 covers 13 residues. The CDR3 nucleotides read TGCAGCGTTGATCAGGGGGGAGCAGATACGCAGTATTTT. It yields the protein CSVDQGGADTQYF.

CDR3 nucleotides: TGTGCCAGCAGCCCCGAATACAAGTTTTTAACCTACGAGCAGTACTTC. Its protein is CASSPEYKFLTYEQYF. This chain connects TRBV21-1 to TRBJ2-7; the table gives TRBD1 as D, unverified against the DNA. TRBV21-1 is a recognized pseudogene. CDR3 length: 16 amino acids.

V is TRBV4-1 and J is TRBJ2-1, with 9 bases identical to TRBD1. The CDR3 has 18 residues. CDR1 is MGHRA, CDR2 YSYEKL, per germline. J gave up 5 bases and V 2 bases, and 13 bases lay outside the gene matches. The CDR3 bases are TGCGCCAGCAGCCAACCTCCCCTCCGGGACAGGGCTAACAATGAGCAGTTCTTC. As protein: CASSQPPLRDRANNEQFF.

This chain's CDR3 is CASSRISRGQETQYF. The CDR3 DNA reads TGTGCCAGCAGTCGGATCTCCCGGGGCCAAGAGACCCAGTACTTC. The chain is built from TRBV6-6 and TRBJ2-5; TRBD2 is a possible D gene (5 bases). This CDR3 is built from 15 residues. Trimming pared 5 bases from V and 1 base from J, leaving 14 bases between. Germline loops: CDR1 MNHNY, CDR2 SVGAGI (reference sequence).

The chain joins TRBV27 to TRBJ1-2, with 7 bases lining up with TRBD1. Per germline, CDR1 MNHEY and CDR2 SMNVEV (reference sequence). The CDR3 is 12 residues long. Unmatched junction bases numbered 4, after V lost 4 bases and J lost 8 bases. The CDR3 DNA is TGTGCCAGCAGTTCACAGGGACAGGGCTACACCTTC. Translation gives CASSSQGQGYTF.

CDR3: CASSLSRGLAGVNEQFF. The CDR3 DNA is TGCGCCAGCAGCCTTTCTAGAGGACTAGCGGGAGTCAATGAGCAGTTCTTC. The chain links TRBV4-1 to TRBJ2-1, with 13 bases lining up with TRBD2. Unmatched junction bases numbered 9, after V lost 4 bases and J lost 6 bases. Germline V lookup: CDR1 MGHRA, CDR2 YSYEKL. The CDR3 consists of 17 residues.

The chain has TRBV27 and TRBJ2-1; TRBD2 might be the D (5 bases). This CDR3 has 16 amino acids. The V gene lost 8 bases and the J gene lost 5 bases, with 22 bases spanning the gap. Per the germline V gene, CDR1 is MNHEY and CDR2 is SMNVEV (reference sequence). The CDR3: CASHPRPRTLNNEQFF. CDR3 nucleotides: TGTGCCAGCCACCCTCGGCCCCGGACTTTAAACAATGAGCAGTTCTTC.

The rearrangement joins TRBV10-3 to TRBJ2-5, with D possibly TRBD1 on 5 matching bases. The CDR3 is 14 amino acids. The germline V and J ends were trimmed by 2 bases and 5 bases, with 12 bases remaining between them. The germline CDR1 and CDR2 sequences are ENHRY and SYGVKD. CDR3: CAISEGFAGETQYF. Written as DNA, the CDR3 is TGTGCCATCAGTGAGGGTTTTGCAGGGGAGACCCAGTACTTC.

This clone was seen once. The chain is built from TRBV7-9 and TRBJ2-3; D ambiguous. The CDR3 consists of 14 residues. The V gene's germline CDR1 is SEHNR and CDR2 FQNEAQ (reference sequence). V lost 5 bases and J lost 4, with 13 bases in between. The CDR3 coding sequence is TGTGCCAGCAGCCCCCAGGTGGTCCCAGATACGCAGTATTTT. Amino acids: CASSPQVVPDTQYF.

The chain is built from TRBV30 and TRBJ2-7; 12 positions match TRBD2. V trimming: 2 bases; J trimming: 4 bases; junction bases outside the gene matches: 9. The CDR3 sequence is 16 residues long. Germline V gene data show CDR1 as GTSNPN and CDR2 as SVGIG (reference sequence). CDR3 nucleotides: TGTGCCTGGAGTCGAAACGGACTAGCGGGATTATACGAGCAGTACTTC. It specifies CAWSRNGLAGLYEQYF. Full variable domain (remainder filled in from reference TRBV30 and TRBJ2-7): SQTIHQWPATLVQPVGSPLSLECTVEGTSNPNLYWYRQAAGRGLQLLFYSVGIGQISSEVPQNLSASRPQDRQFILSSKKLLLSDSGFYLCAWSRNGLAGLYEQYFGPGTRLTVT.

V is TRBV10-3 and J is TRBJ1-1, with D perhaps matching TRBD1 (5 bases). V lost 3 bases and J lost 1, with 9 bases in between. The V gene's germline CDR1 is ENHRY and CDR2 SYGVKD. This CDR3 region has 14 residues. The CDR3 loop reads CAISDGAENTEAFF. The CDR3 DNA reads TGTGCCATCAGTGATGGGGCAGAGAACACTGAAGCTTTCTTT.

The rearrangement joins TRBV6-5 to TRBJ2-6; D gene ambiguous. CDR1 is MNHEY, CDR2 SVGAGI, per germline. This CDR3 is 15 amino acids long. V shed 7 bases and J shed 4 bases, with 14 bases lying between them. As DNA, the CDR3 is TGTGCCAGCATCTCACGGAGCCCAGGGGCCAACGTCCTGACTTTC. It translates to CASISRSPGANVLTF.

This clone has a single count. The chain links TRBV25-1 to TRBJ2-1; weak D call: TRBD2 (5 bases). The CDR3 contains 18 residues. Germline V CDR1 and CDR2: MGHDK, SYGVNS. V was pared by 3 bases and J by 0 bases, with 18 bases between. The CDR3 reads CASSEGSKGLSSYNEQFF. CDR3 DNA sequence: TGTGCCAGCAGTGAGGGATCAAAAGGACTGAGCTCCTACAATGAGCAGTTCTTC.

The V call is TRBV5-1, the J call TRBJ2-3, with D maybe TRBD1 (5 bases). Germline V CDR1 and CDR2: SGHRS, YFSETQ. The CDR3 sequence is 13 residues long. Trimming stripped 4 bases from V and 3 bases from J, with 9 bases between. The CDR3: CASSLAGTDTQYF. The CDR3 region has the DNA TGCGCCAGCAGCCTTGCAGGGACAGATACGCAGTATTTT.

This chain uses TRBV23-1 with TRBJ2-5, with 7 bases matching TRBD1. TRBV23-1 is sorted into the ORF group, with uncertain function. Losses at the gene ends were 6 bases for V and 0 bases for J; bases not matched to a gene: 19. This CDR3 comprises 19 residues. CDR3: CASSNRRENVRGYQETQYF. CDR3 sequence (DNA): TGCGCCAGCAGCAACCGCCGAGAAAATGTCAGGGGGTACCAAGAGACCCAGTACTTC.

The chain joins TRBV10-1 to TRBJ2-7, with a weak D call TRBD2 (6 bases). The germline V gene has CDR1 WNHNN and CDR2 SYGVQD (reference sequence). The CDR3 is 13 amino acids. Trimming shortened V by 10 bases and J by 5 bases, and 18 bases separated the two germline ends. CDR3 in amino acids: CATNKGLSDEQYF. The CDR3 bases are TGCGCCACCAACAAGGGACTCTCGGACGAGCAGTACTTC.

The chain is built from TRBV2 and TRBJ2-5; D uncertain. Deletions cut 4 bases from V and 5 bases from J, with 11 bases between. The CDR3 length is 13 residues. Germline loops: CDR1 SNHLY, CDR2 FYNNEI. Here the CDR3 reads CASSGQTGETQYF. The CDR3 DNA is TGTGCCAGCAGTGGCCAGACTGGGGAGACCCAGTACTTC.

This chain connects TRBV27 to TRBJ2-1; 14 nucleotides match TRBD2. CDR1 MNHEY and CDR2 SMNVEV come from the germline V gene (reference sequence). The ends lost 5 bases at V and 7 bases at J; junction bases unmatched: 4. The CDR3 contains 15 residues. This CDR3 is CASSRLAGGRNEQFF. The DNA of the CDR3 is TGTGCCAGCAGTAGACTAGCGGGGGGGCGTAATGAGCAGTTCTTC.

The chain links TRBV7-9 to TRBJ2-1, with 7 bases fitting TRBD1. J lost 3 bases, V lost 5 bases, and 4 bases had no gene match. The CDR3 consists of 14 residues. CDR1 and CDR2 (germline): SEHNR, FQNEAQ (reference sequence). The CDR3 DNA reads as TGTGCCAGCAGCCTCCGGGACAGCTACAATGAGCAGTTCTTC. This encodes CASSLRDSYNEQFF. Based on the CDR3 plus reference TRBV7-9 and TRBJ2-1, the full variable domain is DTGVSQNPRHKITKRGQNVTFRCDPISEHNRLYWYRQTLGQGPEFLTYFQNEAQLEKSRLLSDRFSAERPKGSFSTLEIQRTEQGDSAMYLCASSLRDSYNEQFFGPGTRLTVL.

The V gene is TRBV7-2, the J gene TRBJ1-5, with D perhaps TRBD1 (5 bases). V was shortened by 3 bases and J by 4 bases, with 13 bases between the two germline ends. The germline gives CDR1 SGHTA, CDR2 FQGNSA. CDR3 length equals 15 residues. The CDR3 region has the DNA TGTGCCAGCAGCTTGGTCATCGGGACTAATCAGCCCCAGCATTTT. Amino acid sequence: CASSLVIGTNQPQHF.

V is TRBV11-2 and J is TRBJ2-1, with 7 positions matching TRBD2. The V segment lost 5 bases and the J segment 5 bases; nucleotides outside the gene matches: 9. The CDR3 length is 15 residues. Per the germline V gene, CDR1 is SGHAT and CDR2 is FQNNGV. CDR3 bases: TGTGCCAGCAGCCAAGCCGAGCGGGAACACAATGAGCAGTTCTTC. This sequence encodes CASSQAEREHNEQFF.

The rearrangement joins TRBV14 to TRBJ2-1; the match to TRBD2 covers 16 bases. CDR3 length: 15 residues. Germline CDR1 is SGHDN and CDR2 is FVKESK. V was clipped by 3 bases and J by 9 bases; unmatched bases: 2. The CDR3: CASSQGLAGGGEQFF. The DNA of the CDR3 is TGTGCCAGCAGCCAGGGACTAGCGGGGGGGGGTGAGCAGTTCTTC.

V and J are TRBV19 and TRBJ1-2; D is unresolved. Germline lookup yields CDR1 LNHDA and CDR2 SQIVND (reference sequence). The CDR3 loop spans 12 amino acids. V lost 6 bases and J lost 4, with 9 bases in between. CDR3 amino acids: CASSPAAYGYTF. CDR3 bases: TGTGCCAGTAGCCCCGCGGCCTATGGCTACACCTTC.

A note on this clone: Other DNA sequences in the same sample also yield this CDR3. The chain combines TRBV5-1 with TRBJ2-5; a weak D match, TRBD2 (5 bases). This CDR3 region has 16 residues. Germline V CDR1 and CDR2: SGHRS, YFSETQ. Trimming shortened V by 7 bases and J by 5 bases, and 24 bases separated the two germline ends. Here the CDR3 DNA reads TGCGCCAGCTCAGTGGGTAGCGCAGGAGTGTCGGAGACCCAGTACTTC. Encoded protein: CASSVGSAGVSETQYF.

The rearrangement links TRBV5-1 to TRBJ2-5, with 11 positions matching TRBD2. The ends lost 4 bases at V and 5 bases at J; junction bases unmatched: 10. Germline V CDR1 and CDR2: SGHRS, YFSETQ. The CDR3 contains 16 residues. CDR3 residues: CASSLVIAGGRETQYF. CDR3 DNA: TGCGCCAGCAGCCTTGTCATAGCGGGGGGGCGTGAGACCCAGTACTTC.